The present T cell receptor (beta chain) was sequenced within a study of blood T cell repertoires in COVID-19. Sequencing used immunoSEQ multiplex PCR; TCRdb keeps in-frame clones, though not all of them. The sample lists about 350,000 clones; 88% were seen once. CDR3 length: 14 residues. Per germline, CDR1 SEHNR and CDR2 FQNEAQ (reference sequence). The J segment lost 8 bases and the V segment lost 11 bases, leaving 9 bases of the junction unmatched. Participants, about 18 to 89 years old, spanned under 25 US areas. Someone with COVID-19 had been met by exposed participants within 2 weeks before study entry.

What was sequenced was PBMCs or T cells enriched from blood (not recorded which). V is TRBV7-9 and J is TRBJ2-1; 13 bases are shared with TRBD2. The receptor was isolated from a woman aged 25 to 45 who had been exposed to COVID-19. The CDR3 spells CARGGLAGKDEQFF. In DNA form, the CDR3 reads TGTGCCCGGGGGGGACTAGCGGGAAAGGATGAGCAGTTCTTC.